Following are 30 T cell receptor beta chains from one sample sequenced in a study of cytomegalovirus exposure and HLA in healthy donors. The PCR had 60 Vbeta and 13 Jbeta primers. TCRdb's copy holds only in-frame clones and misses some; the assay was immunoSEQ multiplex PCR. The repertoire includes some 74,000 clones, 65% to 70% of them detected once, and about a fifth sits in the top ten. The sequencing input was PBMCs. The receptors were sampled from a man in his forties or fifties in good health and CMV-seropositive.

This rearrangement joins TRBV18 to TRBJ1-1; a possible D gene is TRBD1 (5 bases). This CDR3 region has 14 residues. V dropped 2 bases and J dropped 5 bases, with 12 bases sitting between them. From germline, CDR1 is KGHSH and CDR2 LQKENI. This CDR3 is CASSPWGVRTEAFF. CDR3 nucleotide sequence: TGTGCCAGCTCACCATGGGGGGTAAGGACTGAAGCTTTCTTT.

This chain joins TRBV10-3 and TRBJ2-5; 12 nucleotides match TRBD2. This CDR3 is 16 amino acids long. Germline V gives CDR1 ENHRY, CDR2 SYGVKD. V dropped 3 bases and J dropped 3; count of bases not matched to a gene: 5. The CDR3 spells CAISDERTSGKETQYF. The CDR3 nucleotides read TGTGCCATCAGTGACGAAAGGACTAGCGGGAAAGAGACCCAGTACTTC.

The V call is TRBV7-9, the J call TRBJ1-3, with TRBD1 identical over 9 bases. The CDR3 runs to 16 residues. Losses at the gene ends were 5 bases for V and 4 bases for J; bases not matched to a gene: 9. The germline gives CDR1 SEHNR, CDR2 FQNEAQ (reference sequence). Written as DNA, the CDR3 is TGTGCCAGCAGCCCGGACAGGGGAGCGCGAGGAAACACCATATATTTT. Amino acids: CASSPDRGARGNTIYF. The entire variable domain, with the rest obtained from reference TRBV7-9 and TRBJ1-3, is as follows: DTGVSQNPRHKITKRGQNVTFRCDPISEHNRLYWYRQTLGQGPEFLTYFQNEAQLEKSRLLSDRFSAERPKGSFSTLEIQRTEQGDSAMYLCASSPDRGARGNTIYFGEGSWLTVV.

The V gene is TRBV29-1, the J gene TRBJ2-2, with a weak D call TRBD2 (5 bases). CDR3 length: 16 amino acids. The ends were cut back, 0 bases at V and 0 bases at J, with 11 bases in the middle. From germline, CDR1 is SQVTM and CDR2 ANQGSEA. The CDR3 DNA reads TGCAGCGTTGAAGAGGACTCGTTCGCGAACACCGGGGAGCTGTTTTTT. Translated, it gives CSVEEDSFANTGELFF.

The CDR3 is CASSRGLADITQYF. The CDR3 DNA reads TGTGCCAGTAGTAGGGGACTAGCGGATATAACGCAGTATTTT. The chain is built from TRBV19 and TRBJ2-3, with 11 bases fitting TRBD2. The V segment lost 4 bases and the J segment 9 bases; nucleotides outside the gene matches: 6. Germline CDR1 and CDR2: LNHDA and SQIVND (reference sequence). The CDR3 spans 14 residues.

The chain has TRBV27 and TRBJ2-7; possible D gene TRBD1, 5 bases. Trimming took off 3 bases at V and 1 base at J, with 7 bases between the two ends. Germline values: CDR1 MNHEY, CDR2 SMNVEV (reference sequence). CDR3 length: 13 residues. CDR3 sequence: CASSFDRSYEQYF. The CDR3, as DNA: TGTGCCAGCAGTTTTGACAGATCCTACGAGCAGTACTTC.

This clone came up a few times. V usage is TRBV28 and J usage is TRBJ1-4; D remains ambiguous. V dropped 5 bases and J dropped 0 bases, with 10 bases sitting between them. Germline lookup yields CDR1 MDHEN and CDR2 SYDVKM. CDR3 size: 15 residues. CDR3 nucleotide sequence: TGTGCCAGCAGTCCGGAGCCTGCAACTAATGAAAAACTGTTTTTT. Its translation is CASSPEPATNEKLFF.

The V call is TRBV2, the J call TRBJ1-4, with D possibly matching TRBD1 (6 bases). V was shortened by 8 bases and J by 8 bases, with 18 bases between the two germline ends. The CDR3 runs 14 residues. CDR1 is SNHLY and CDR2 is FYNNEI in the germline V gene. The CDR3 coding sequence is TGTGCCAGCTCTAGGGGGGGGCGCGAGGAAAAACTGTTTTTT. This codes for CASSRGGREEKLFF.

This chain joins TRBV11-2 and TRBJ2-1; 7 positions agree with TRBD2. V dropped 2 bases and J dropped 2; count of bases not matched to a gene: 3. The CDR3 contains 15 residues. In germline, CDR1 is SGHAT, CDR2 FQNNGV. CDR3 sequence reads: CASSLRGGTYNEQFF. In DNA form, the CDR3 reads TGTGCCAGCAGCTTACGCGGGGGAACCTACAATGAGCAGTTCTTC.

This clone was seen more than once but under ten times. The J gene is TRBJ1-1, the V gene TRBV30; D is possibly TRBD1 (6 bases). The V end was cut by 3 bases, the J end by 8 bases, with 10 bases between. Germline CDR1 GTSNPN, CDR2 SVGIG (reference sequence). The CDR3 is 11 amino acids. CDR3 protein: CAWSGGAEAFF. CDR3 bases: TGTGCCTGGAGCGGGGGGGCCGAAGCTTTCTTT.

This chain uses TRBV4-3 with TRBJ1-3; D not certain. CDR3 size: 15 residues. Germline loops: CDR1 LGHNA, CDR2 YSLEER. The V and J ends lost 0 bases and 0 bases respectively, with 6 bases between them. CDR3 amino acids: CASSQDVSSGNTIYF. The DNA for the CDR3 is TGCGCCAGCAGCCAAGATGTTAGCTCTGGAAACACCATATATTTT.

This clone was detected only a few times. The J gene is TRBJ2-7, the V gene TRBV7-3; no reliable D call. This CDR3 spans 14 amino acids. With 0 bases removed from V and 0 bases from J, the gap between germline ends came to 6 bases. The V gene's germline CDR1 is SGHTA and CDR2 FQGTGA. CDR3 in amino acids: CASSLTASSYEQYF. The DNA of the CDR3 is TGTGCCAGCAGCTTAACTGCTAGCTCCTACGAGCAGTACTTC.

The chain joins TRBV5-1 to TRBJ1-2, with TRBD1 matching over 8 bases. Losses at the gene ends were 4 bases for V and 8 bases for J; bases not matched to a gene: 10. In germline, CDR1 is SGHRS, CDR2 YFSETQ. The CDR3 runs 14 residues. The CDR3 DNA reads as TGCGCCAGCAGCCTAACCGACAGGGGTGGCGGCTACACCTTC. Its protein is CASSLTDRGGGYTF.

This clone was detected only a few times. In nucleotides, the CDR3 is TGTGCCTGGAGTGTACAGGGCAGCTCCTATAATTCACCCCTCCACTTT. This encodes CAWSVQGSSYNSPLHF. V is TRBV30 and J is TRBJ1-6, with a possible D match to TRBD1 (6 bases). Germline CDR1 is GTSNPN and CDR2 is SVGIG (reference sequence). This CDR3 has 16 residues. The V and J ends lost 0 bases and 0 bases respectively, with 9 bases between them.

The chain is built from TRBV27 and TRBJ2-5, with TRBD2 matching 8 bases. Germline V CDR1 and CDR2: MNHEY, SMNVEV (reference sequence). The V and J ends lost 3 bases and 4 bases, in that order; junction bases with no gene match: 1. This CDR3 comprises 13 residues. This CDR3 is CASSFGGGETQYF. The CDR3 nucleotides read TGTGCCAGCAGTTTCGGGGGGGGAGAGACCCAGTACTTC.

This chain connects TRBV6-1 to TRBJ1-6; D gene ambiguous. V lost 8 bases to trimming and J lost 7 bases, with 12 bases between them. Germline CDR1 and CDR2: MNHNS and SASEGT. The CDR3 consists of 13 residues. CDR3 in amino acids: CASANSGNSPLHF. CDR3 nucleotides: TGTGCCAGCGCAAATTCGGGGAATTCACCCCTCCACTTT.

The chain uses TRBV9 and TRBJ2-7; TRBD1 might be the D (6 bases). Germline assignment: CDR1 SGDLS and CDR2 YYNGEE. The CDR3 totals 14 residues. Trimming cost V 4 bases and J 7 bases, with 18 bases left between them. CDR3 amino acids: CASSPRSGEGEQYF. The CDR3 DNA follows: TGTGCCAGCAGCCCACGATCAGGGGAAGGGGAGCAGTACTTC.

About this clone: This sample also contains other DNA sequences that code for the same CDR3. The chain carries TRBV4-1 and TRBJ1-2; D is perhaps TRBD1 (5 bases). Trimming pared 3 bases from V and 2 bases from J, leaving 7 bases between. The CDR3 length is 13 residues. Germline assignment: CDR1 MGHRA and CDR2 YSYEKL. CDR3 protein: CASSQPGNYGYTF. As DNA, the CDR3 is TGCGCCAGCAGCCAGCCAGGGAACTATGGCTACACCTTC.

This chain links TRBV5-1 with TRBJ2-5; 8 bases fit TRBD1. CDR1 is SGHRS, CDR2 YFSETQ, per germline. The junction had 10 bases not matched to a gene; V was cut back by 7 bases and J by 5 bases. This CDR3 is built from 14 residues. The CDR3 region has the DNA TGCGCCAGCTACCCGGGACAGGCTTCGGAGACCCAGTACTTC. This encodes CASYPGQASETQYF.

J is TRBJ1-4 and V is TRBV18, with D maybe TRBD1 (6 bases). CDR1 is KGHSH, CDR2 LQKENI, per germline. The CDR3 has 16 amino acids. Trimming shortened V by 5 bases and J by 3 bases, and 16 bases separated the two germline ends. CDR3 sequence reads: CASSDLPGAPNEKLFF. The CDR3, as DNA: TGTGCCAGCTCAGACCTTCCAGGGGCACCTAATGAAAAACTGTTTTTT.

This sequence joins TRBV9 and TRBJ2-7; TRBD1 agrees at 9 bases. The CDR3 runs to 14 residues. V gave up 0 bases and J gave up 3 bases; unmatched junction bases: 1. The germline V gene has CDR1 SGDLS and CDR2 YYNGEE. This chain's CDR3 is CASSVGGQGYEQYF. The DNA of the CDR3 is TGTGCCAGCAGCGTAGGGGGACAGGGCTACGAGCAGTACTTC.

The chain carries TRBV9 and TRBJ1-1, with 9 bases aligning to TRBD1. J was trimmed by 5 bases and V by 3 bases; bases with no gene match: 8. The CDR3 contains 15 residues. In germline, CDR1 is SGDLS, CDR2 YYNGEE. CDR3 sequence: CASSGKQGARTEAFF. The CDR3 DNA sequence: TGTGCCAGCAGCGGCAAACAGGGGGCTCGAACTGAAGCTTTCTTT.

This chain joins TRBV4-2 and TRBJ2-7; 7 positions agree with TRBD1. Germline values: CDR1 LGHNA, CDR2 YNFKEQ. The junction had 8 bases not matched to a gene; V was cut back by 0 bases and J by 3 bases. The CDR3 loop spans 16 amino acids. CDR3 sequence reads: CASSQDRTGPFYEQYF. The DNA of the CDR3 is TGTGCCAGCAGCCAAGATAGGACAGGACCTTTCTACGAGCAGTACTTC.

V usage is TRBV7-8 and J usage is TRBJ1-3; 7 nucleotides agree with TRBD1. Trimming at V came to 5 bases and at J to 4 bases, leaving 5 bases not matched to a gene. This CDR3 is built from 14 residues. CDR1 SGHVS and CDR2 FQNEAQ come from the germline V gene. The DNA for the CDR3 is TGTGCCAGCAGCGCCGGGACAGCCGGAAACACCATATATTTT. It specifies CASSAGTAGNTIYF.

The V call is TRBV10-3, the J call TRBJ1-5; D is unclear. Germline V gives CDR1 ENHRY, CDR2 SYGVKD. Trimming removed 3 bases at V and 1 base at J, with 7 bases between. The CDR3 runs 14 residues. The CDR3 bases are TGTGCCATCAGTGACACGGTGAGCAATCAGCCCCAGCATTTT. This gives the protein CAISDTVSNQPQHF.

DNA for the CDR3: TGTGCCAGCAGTTTTTTCGGCAGGGGTTCCTATAATTCACCCCTCCACTTT. Protein product: CASSFFGRGSYNSPLHF. The chain links TRBV28 to TRBJ1-6; D may be TRBD1 (6 bases). V shed 3 bases and J shed 1 base, with 13 bases lying between them. Germline V lookup: CDR1 MDHEN, CDR2 SYDVKM. CDR3 length: 17 residues.

This clone was counted a few times. Other DNA sequences in this sample translate to the same CDR3. The rearrangement joins TRBV4-1 to TRBJ2-3; 12 bases agree with TRBD2. CDR1 MGHRA and CDR2 YSYEKL come from the germline V gene. The CDR3 totals 17 residues. With V trimmed by 3 bases and J by 0 bases, 4 bases remained unmatched. The CDR3 region has the DNA TGCGCCAGCAGCCATATGGGACTAGCGGGTAGCACAGATACGCAGTATTTT. Protein sequence: CASSHMGLAGSTDTQYF.

This clone was observed a few times. The CDR3, as DNA: TGTGCCAGCAGCCAGGGCAGGGGGCCCTATGGCTACACCTTC. Protein: CASSQGRGPYGYTF. The chain has TRBV4-2 and TRBJ1-2; 8 bases match TRBD1. Germline V lookup: CDR1 LGHNA, CDR2 YNFKEQ. The CDR3 has 14 residues. The V gene end was trimmed by 3 bases and the J gene end by 4 bases; junction bases not matched to a gene: 4.

CDR3 amino acids: CASSLAGAVNTGELFF. DNA for the CDR3: TGTGCCAGCAGCTTAGCAGGGGCGGTGAACACCGGGGAGCTGTTTTTT. The rearrangement uses TRBV7-6 and TRBJ2-2; perhaps TRBD1 as D (5 bases). V lost 0 bases and J 1 base, leaving 9 bases between the germline ends. The CDR3 runs 16 residues. The germline CDR1 and CDR2 sequences are SGHVS and FNYEAQ.

The chain joins TRBV28 to TRBJ1-3; D ambiguous. CDR3 length: 13 amino acids. V was shortened by 5 bases and J by 4 bases, with 9 bases between the two germline ends. Germline CDR1 and CDR2: MDHEN and SYDVKM. The CDR3 reads CASSPVAGNTIYF. Here the CDR3 DNA reads TGTGCCAGCAGTCCAGTTGCAGGAAACACCATATATTTT. The complete variable domain, with remaining parts taken from reference TRBV28 and TRBJ1-3, reads DVKVTQSSRYLVKRTGEKVFLECVQDMDHENMFWYRQDPGLGLRLIYFSYDVKMKEKGDIPEGYSVSREKKERFSLILESASTNQTSMYLCASSPVAGNTIYFGEGSWLTVV.